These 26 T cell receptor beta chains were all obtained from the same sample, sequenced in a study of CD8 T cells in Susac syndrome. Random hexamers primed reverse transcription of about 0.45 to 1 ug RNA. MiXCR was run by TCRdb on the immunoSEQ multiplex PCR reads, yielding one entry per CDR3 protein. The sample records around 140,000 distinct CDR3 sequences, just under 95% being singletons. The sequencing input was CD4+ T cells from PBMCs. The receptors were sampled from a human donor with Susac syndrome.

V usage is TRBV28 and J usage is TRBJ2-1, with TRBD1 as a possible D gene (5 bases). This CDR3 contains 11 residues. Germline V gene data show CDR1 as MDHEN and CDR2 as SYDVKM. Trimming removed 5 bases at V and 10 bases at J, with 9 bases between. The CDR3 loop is CASSAGWEQFF. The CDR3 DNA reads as TGTGCCAGCAGTGCAGGGTGGGAGCAGTTCTTC.

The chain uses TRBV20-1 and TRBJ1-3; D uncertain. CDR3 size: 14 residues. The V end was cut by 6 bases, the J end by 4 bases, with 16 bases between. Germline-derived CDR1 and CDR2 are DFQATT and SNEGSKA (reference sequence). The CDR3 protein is CSAARGSQGNTIYF. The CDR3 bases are TGCAGTGCCGCGAGAGGCTCGCAGGGAAACACCATATATTTT.

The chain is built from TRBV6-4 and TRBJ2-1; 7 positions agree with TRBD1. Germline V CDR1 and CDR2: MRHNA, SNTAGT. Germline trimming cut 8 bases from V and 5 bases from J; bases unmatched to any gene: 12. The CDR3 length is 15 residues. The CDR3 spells CASGGTGAGHNEQFF. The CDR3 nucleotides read TGTGCCAGCGGGGGTACAGGGGCCGGACACAATGAGCAGTTCTTC.

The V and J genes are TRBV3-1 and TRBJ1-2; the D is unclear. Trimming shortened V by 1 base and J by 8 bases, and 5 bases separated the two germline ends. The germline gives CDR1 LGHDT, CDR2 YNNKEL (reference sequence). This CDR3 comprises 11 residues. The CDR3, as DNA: TGTGCCAGCAGCCAAGGTTGGGGCTACACCTTC. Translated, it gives CASSQGWGYTF.

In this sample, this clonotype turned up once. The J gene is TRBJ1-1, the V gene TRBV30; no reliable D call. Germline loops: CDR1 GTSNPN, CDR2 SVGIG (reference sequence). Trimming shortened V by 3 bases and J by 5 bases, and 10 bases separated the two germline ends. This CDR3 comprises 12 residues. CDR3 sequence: CAWRPRITEAFF. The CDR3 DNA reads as TGTGCCTGGAGGCCGAGGATAACTGAAGCTTTCTTT.

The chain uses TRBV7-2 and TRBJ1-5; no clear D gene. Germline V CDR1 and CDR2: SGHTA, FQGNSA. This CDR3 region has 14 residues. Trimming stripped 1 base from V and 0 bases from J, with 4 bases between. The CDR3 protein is CASSLEFSNQPQHF. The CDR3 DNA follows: TGTGCCAGCAGCTTAGAGTTTAGCAATCAGCCCCAGCATTTT.

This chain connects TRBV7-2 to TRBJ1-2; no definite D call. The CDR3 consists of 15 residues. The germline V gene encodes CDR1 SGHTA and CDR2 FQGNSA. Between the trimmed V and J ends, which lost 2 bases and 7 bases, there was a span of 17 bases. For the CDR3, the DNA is TGTGCCAGCAGCTTATCAAGCGGTTTCATCAGTGGCTACACCTTC. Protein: CASSLSSGFISGYTF.

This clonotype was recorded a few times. CDR3 DNA sequence: TGTGCCAGCAGCCAGGGAGGGGCTGGAAACACCATATATTTT. Encoded protein: CASSQGGAGNTIYF. The chain combines TRBV7-9 with TRBJ1-3; D might be TRBD1 (5 bases). Germline CDR1 reads SEHNR; CDR2 reads FQNEAQ (reference sequence). The CDR3 runs to 14 residues. Trimming removed 5 bases from V and 2 bases from J, with 10 bases in between. Supplemented by reference TRBV7-9 and TRBJ1-3, the full variable domain reads DTGVSQNPRHKITKRGQNVTFRCDPISEHNRLYWYRQTLGQGPEFLTYFQNEAQLEKSRLLSDRFSAERPKGSFSTLEIQRTEQGDSAMYLCASSQGGAGNTIYFGEGSWLTVV.

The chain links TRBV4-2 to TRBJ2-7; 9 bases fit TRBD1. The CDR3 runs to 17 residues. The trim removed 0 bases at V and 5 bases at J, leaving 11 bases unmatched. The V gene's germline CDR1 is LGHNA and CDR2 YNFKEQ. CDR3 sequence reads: CASSQDKTGTGRHEQYF. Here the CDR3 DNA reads TGTGCCAGCAGCCAAGATAAAACCGGGACAGGGCGGCACGAGCAGTACTTC.

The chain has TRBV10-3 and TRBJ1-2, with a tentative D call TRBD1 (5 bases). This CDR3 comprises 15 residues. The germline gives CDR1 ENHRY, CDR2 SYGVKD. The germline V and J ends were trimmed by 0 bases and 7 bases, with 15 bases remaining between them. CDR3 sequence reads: CAISESAETALGYTF. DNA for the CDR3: TGTGCCATCAGTGAGTCTGCAGAGACAGCACTTGGCTACACCTTC.

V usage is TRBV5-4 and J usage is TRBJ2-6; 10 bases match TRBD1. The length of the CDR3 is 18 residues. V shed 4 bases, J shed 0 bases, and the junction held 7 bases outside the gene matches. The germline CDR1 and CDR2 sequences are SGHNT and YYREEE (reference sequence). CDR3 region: CASSPPGQGISGANVLTF. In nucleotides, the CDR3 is TGTGCCAGCAGCCCCCCGGGACAGGGGATCTCTGGGGCCAACGTCCTGACTTTC.

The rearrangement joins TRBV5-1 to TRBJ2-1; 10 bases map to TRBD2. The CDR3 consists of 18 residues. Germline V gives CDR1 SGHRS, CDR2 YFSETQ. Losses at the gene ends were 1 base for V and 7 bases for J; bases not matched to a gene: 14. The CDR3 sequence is CASSLLRAEAGGRNEQFF. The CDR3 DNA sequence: TGCGCCAGCAGCTTGCTTAGGGCGGAAGCGGGGGGGCGGAATGAGCAGTTCTTC.

The CDR3 sequence is CASTLGPFNEKLFF. The CDR3 bases are TGTGCCAGTACTCTGGGACCGTTTAATGAAAAACTGTTTTTT. V usage is TRBV19 and J usage is TRBJ1-4; perhaps TRBD1 as D (5 bases). Between the trimmed V and J ends, which lost 7 bases and 4 bases, there was a span of 13 bases. Germline CDR1 reads LNHDA; CDR2 reads SQIVND (reference sequence). The CDR3 runs 14 residues.

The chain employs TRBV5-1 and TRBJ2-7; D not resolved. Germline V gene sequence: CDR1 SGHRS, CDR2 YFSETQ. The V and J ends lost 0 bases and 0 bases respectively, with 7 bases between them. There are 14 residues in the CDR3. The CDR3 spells CASSLVASSYEQYF. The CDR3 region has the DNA TGCGCCAGCAGCTTGGTGGCTAGCTCCTACGAGCAGTACTTC. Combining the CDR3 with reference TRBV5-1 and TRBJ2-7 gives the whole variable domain KAGVTQTPRYLIKTRGQQVTLSCSPISGHRSVSWYQQTPGQGLQFLFEYFSETQRNKGNFPGRFSGRQFSNSRSEMNVSTLELGDSALYLCASSLVASSYEQYFGPGTRLTVT.

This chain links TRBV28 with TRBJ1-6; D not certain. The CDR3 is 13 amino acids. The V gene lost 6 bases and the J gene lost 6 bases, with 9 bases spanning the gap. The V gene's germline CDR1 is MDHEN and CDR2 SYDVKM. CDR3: CASSGRINSPLHF. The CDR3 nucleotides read TGTGCCAGCAGCGGACGGATTAATTCACCCCTCCACTTT.

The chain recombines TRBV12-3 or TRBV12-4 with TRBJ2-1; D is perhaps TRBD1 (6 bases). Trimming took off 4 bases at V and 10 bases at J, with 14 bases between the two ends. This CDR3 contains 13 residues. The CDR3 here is CASSWGPRGEQFF. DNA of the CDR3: TGTGCCAGCAGTTGGGGGCCTAGGGGAGAGCAGTTCTTC.

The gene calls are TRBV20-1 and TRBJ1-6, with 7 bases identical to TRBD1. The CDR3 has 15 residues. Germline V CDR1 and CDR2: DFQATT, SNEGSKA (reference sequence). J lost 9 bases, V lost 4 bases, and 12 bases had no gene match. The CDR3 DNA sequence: TGCAGTGCTAACCTAGACAGGGAACAACGTTCACCCCTCCACTTT. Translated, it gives CSANLDREQRSPLHF.

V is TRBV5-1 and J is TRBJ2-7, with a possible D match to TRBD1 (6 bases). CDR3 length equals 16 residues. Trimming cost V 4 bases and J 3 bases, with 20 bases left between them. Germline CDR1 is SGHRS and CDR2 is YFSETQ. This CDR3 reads CASSLASRTAFYEQYF. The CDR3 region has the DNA TGCGCCAGCAGCCTCGCGAGTAGGACAGCCTTCTACGAGCAGTACTTC. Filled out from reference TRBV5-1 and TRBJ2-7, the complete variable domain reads KAGVTQTPRYLIKTRGQQVTLSCSPISGHRSVSWYQQTPGQGLQFLFEYFSETQRNKGNFPGRFSGRQFSNSRSEMNVSTLELGDSALYLCASSLASRTAFYEQYFGPGTRLTVT.

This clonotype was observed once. CDR3: CASSQENGGRGYTF. In DNA, the CDR3 is TGCGCCAGCAGCCAAGAGAATGGGGGCAGGGGCTACACCTTC. The chain couples TRBV4-3 to TRBJ1-2; tentatively, D is TRBD1 (6 bases). V lost 0 bases to trimming and J lost 8 bases, with 13 bases between them. Germline V CDR1 and CDR2: LGHNA, YSLEER. The CDR3 spans 14 residues.

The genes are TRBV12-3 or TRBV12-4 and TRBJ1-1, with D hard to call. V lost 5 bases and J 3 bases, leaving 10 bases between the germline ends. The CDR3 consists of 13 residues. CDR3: CASSLLSDTEAFF. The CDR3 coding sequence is TGTGCCAGCAGTCTTTTGTCGGACACTGAAGCTTTCTTT.

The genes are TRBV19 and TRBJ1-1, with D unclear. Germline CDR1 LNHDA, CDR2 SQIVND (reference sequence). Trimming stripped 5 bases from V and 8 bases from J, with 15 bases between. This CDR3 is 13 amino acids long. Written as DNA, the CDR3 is TGTGCCAGTAGTCCACGGGAGGTCGGCGAAGCTTTCTTT. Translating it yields CASSPREVGEAFF.

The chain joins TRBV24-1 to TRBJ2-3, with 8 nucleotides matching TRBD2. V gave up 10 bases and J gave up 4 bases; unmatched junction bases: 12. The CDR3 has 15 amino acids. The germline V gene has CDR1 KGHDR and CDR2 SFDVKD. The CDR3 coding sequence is TGTGCCACTCGCCACCAGCGGGAGAACCCAGATACGCAGTATTTT. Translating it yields CATRHQRENPDTQYF.

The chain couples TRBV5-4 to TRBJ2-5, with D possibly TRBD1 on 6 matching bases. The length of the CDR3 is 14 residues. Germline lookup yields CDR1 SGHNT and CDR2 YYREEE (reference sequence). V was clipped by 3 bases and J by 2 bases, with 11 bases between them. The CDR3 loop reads CASSSGDRQETQYF. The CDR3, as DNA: TGTGCCAGCAGCTCAGGGGATAGGCAAGAGACCCAGTACTTC.

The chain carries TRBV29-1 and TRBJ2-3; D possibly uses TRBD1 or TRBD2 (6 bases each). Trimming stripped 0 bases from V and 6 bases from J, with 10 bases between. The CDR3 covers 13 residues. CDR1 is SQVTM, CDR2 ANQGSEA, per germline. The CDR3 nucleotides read TGCAGCGTTGAAGATGGGGGGCTGGATACGCAGTATTTT. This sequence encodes CSVEDGGLDTQYF.

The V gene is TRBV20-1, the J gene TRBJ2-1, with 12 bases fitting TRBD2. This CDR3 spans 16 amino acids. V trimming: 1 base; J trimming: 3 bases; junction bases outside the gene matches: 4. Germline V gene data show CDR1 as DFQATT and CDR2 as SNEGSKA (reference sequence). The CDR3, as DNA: TGCAGTGCTAGAGGTGGACTAGCGGGAAACTACAATGAGCAGTTCTTC. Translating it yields CSARGGLAGNYNEQFF.

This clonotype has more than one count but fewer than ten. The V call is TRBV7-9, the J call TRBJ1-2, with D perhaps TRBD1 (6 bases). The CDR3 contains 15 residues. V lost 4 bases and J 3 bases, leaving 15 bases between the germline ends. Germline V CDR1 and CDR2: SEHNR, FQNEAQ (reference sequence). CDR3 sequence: CASSSGQSPHYGYTF. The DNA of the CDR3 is TGTGCCAGCAGCTCTGGACAGAGTCCGCACTATGGCTACACCTTC.